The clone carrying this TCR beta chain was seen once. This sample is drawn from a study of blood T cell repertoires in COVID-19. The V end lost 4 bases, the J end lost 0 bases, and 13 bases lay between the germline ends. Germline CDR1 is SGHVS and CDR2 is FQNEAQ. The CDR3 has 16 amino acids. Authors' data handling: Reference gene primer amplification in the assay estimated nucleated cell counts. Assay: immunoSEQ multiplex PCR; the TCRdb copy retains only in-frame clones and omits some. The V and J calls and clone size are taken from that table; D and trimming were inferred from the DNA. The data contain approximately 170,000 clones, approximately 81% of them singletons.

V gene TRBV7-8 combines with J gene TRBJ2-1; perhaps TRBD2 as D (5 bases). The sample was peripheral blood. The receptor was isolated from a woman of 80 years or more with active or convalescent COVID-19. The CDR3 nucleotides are TGTGCCAGCAGCTCCAGTGATACTAGCTCCTACAATGAGCAGTTCTTC. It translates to CASSSSDTSSYNEQFF.